The 22 T cell receptor beta chains in this list originate from one sample, sequenced in a study of Graves' ophthalmopathy and Graves' hyperthyroidism. Amplified TCR beta CDR3 regions were obtained using RNA transcripts as template. Second-round multiplex PCR followed a first-round RT-PCR using HTBI primers. Each CDR3 protein is one row after TCRdb ran MiXCR on the multiplex PCR reads. The data contain around 520,000 distinct CDR3 sequences, under 45% of them singletons. The sequencing input was peripheral blood or thyroid tissue (not recorded which). The receptors were sampled from an adult man with Graves' hyperthyroidism.

This clonotype occurred many times. The chain joins TRBV5-6 to TRBJ2-7, with D possibly TRBD2 on 6 matching bases. V was shortened by 1 base and J by 0 bases, with 11 bases between the two germline ends. The length of the CDR3 is 15 residues. CDR1 SGHDT and CDR2 YYEEEE come from the germline V gene. CDR3 residues: CASSLPGLDSYEQYF. CDR3 nucleotides: TGTGCCAGCAGCTTGCCGGGACTCGACTCCTACGAGCAGTACTTC.

The table lists this clonotype with many counts. The chain links TRBV25-1 to TRBJ2-5; no firm D call. Germline loops: CDR1 MGHDK, CDR2 SYGVNS. The CDR3 runs to 12 residues. Deletions cut 2 bases from V and 9 bases from J, with 10 bases between. The CDR3 sequence is CASSESPTPQYF. DNA of the CDR3: TGTGCCAGCAGTGAAAGTCCGACGCCCCAGTACTTC.

The table lists this clonotype with many counts. This chain connects TRBV12-3 or TRBV12-4 to TRBJ2-7; perhaps TRBD1 as D (5 bases). The CDR3 runs to 12 residues. The germline V and J ends were trimmed by 6 bases and 4 bases, with 10 bases remaining between them. CDR3 in amino acids: CASSFTGYEQYF. As DNA, the CDR3 is TGTGCCAGCAGCTTCACAGGATACGAGCAGTACTTC.

This chain joins TRBV7-9 and TRBJ2-7, with D maybe TRBD2 (6 bases). In germline, CDR1 is SEHNR, CDR2 FQNEAQ (reference sequence). The CDR3 length is 15 residues. V was shortened by 1 base and J by 3 bases, with 13 bases between the two germline ends. CDR3 region: CASSLGGRRDYEQYF. CDR3 in DNA: TGTGCCAGCAGCTTAGGGGGCAGGAGGGACTACGAGCAGTACTTC.

This clonotype was picked up many times. The chain carries TRBV6-5 and TRBJ1-2; D is uncertain. CDR1 is MNHEY and CDR2 is SVGAGI in the germline V gene. V shed 0 bases and J shed 8 bases, with 13 bases lying between them. CDR3 length: 14 amino acids. The DNA for the CDR3 is TGTGCCAGCAGTTACTCGAGTGCCGGTGTGGGCTACACCTTC. As protein: CASSYSSAGVGYTF.

In this sample, this clonotype turned up once. This may come from a read error, since a much larger clone is one base off. The CDR3 loop reads CASGINQLQHF. The CDR3 DNA sequence: TGTGCTAGTGGCATTAATCAGCTCCAGCATTTT. The chain joins TRBV12-5 to TRBJ1-5; D remains ambiguous. Per the germline V gene, CDR1 is LGHNT and CDR2 is FRNRAP. The CDR3 sequence is 11 residues long. Full variable domain (remainder filled in from reference TRBV12-5 and TRBJ1-5): DARVTQTPRHKVTEMGQEVTMRCQPILGHNTVFWYRQTMMQGLELLAYFRNRAPLDDSGMPKDRFSAEMPDATLATLKIQPSEPRDSAVYFCASGINQLQHFGDGTRLSIL.

The rearrangement joins TRBV28 to TRBJ1-6; tentative D call: TRBD1 (5 bases). This CDR3 has 16 amino acids. The ends were cut back, 3 bases at V and 2 bases at J, with 11 bases in the middle. CDR1 MDHEN and CDR2 SYDVKM come from the germline V gene. The CDR3 DNA reads TGTGCCAGCAGTTTCCCGGGGGGTCCCTATAATTCACCCCTCCACTTT. This gives the protein CASSFPGGPYNSPLHF.

This clonotype showed up just a few times. J is TRBJ2-7 and V is TRBV20-1, with TRBD1 identical over 11 bases. The germline CDR1 and CDR2 sequences are DFQATT and SNEGSKA (reference sequence). This CDR3 is 15 amino acids long. Germline trimming cut 6 bases from V and 5 bases from J; bases unmatched to any gene: 12. The CDR3 sequence: CSAPRRDRGSDEQYF. The CDR3 coding sequence is TGCAGTGCACCCAGAAGGGACAGGGGGTCTGACGAGCAGTACTTC.

This clonotype has more than one count but fewer than ten. This chain connects TRBV7-2 to TRBJ2-7, with 9 bases identical to TRBD2. J lost 1 base, V lost 5 bases, and 3 bases had no gene match. CDR1 and CDR2 (germline): SGHTA, FQGNSA. CDR3 length: 14 residues. In nucleotides, the CDR3 is TGTGCCAGCAGCCGTCTAGCGGGGTCCTACGAGCAGTACTTC. Protein product: CASSRLAGSYEQYF.

This clonotype was recorded at least ten times. The rearrangement joins TRBV7-9 to TRBJ2-5; TRBD1 matches at 7 bases. This CDR3 comprises 14 residues. Trimming removed 7 bases from V and 0 bases from J; junction bases left unmatched: 5. Per germline, CDR1 SEHNR and CDR2 FQNEAQ (reference sequence). Here the CDR3 reads CASTGQQYQETQYF. CDR3 coding DNA: TGTGCCAGCACGGGACAGCAATACCAAGAGACCCAGTACTTC.

The sample holds many counts of this clonotype. The chain employs TRBV25-1 and TRBJ1-6; 8 nucleotides align to TRBD1. Unmatched junction bases numbered 3, after V lost 7 bases and J lost 10 bases. CDR3 length: 12 amino acids. Per germline, CDR1 MGHDK and CDR2 SYGVNS. The CDR3 coding sequence is TGTGCCAGCAACACAGGGGGATCACCCCTCCACTTT. Protein product: CASNTGGSPLHF.

The chain links TRBV11-3 to TRBJ2-7, with D possibly TRBD2 on 5 matching bases. The closer fit of TRBJ2-1 to the DNA end suggests the J call may be wrong. Germline V lookup: CDR1 SGHNT, CDR2 YENEEA. The CDR3 runs 13 residues. The CDR3 sequence: CASSFASTNEQFF. The CDR3 nucleotides are TGTGCCAGCAGTTTTGCTAGCACTAATGAGCAGTTCTTC.

This clonotype came up many times. The chain links TRBV5-1 to TRBJ2-7; TRBD1 aligns across 7 bases. The CDR3 contains 14 residues. CDR1 and CDR2 from the germline V gene are SGHRS and YFSETQ. The V segment lost 1 base and the J segment 4 bases; nucleotides outside the gene matches: 5. CDR3 protein: CASSLRGGPYEQYF. CDR3 nucleotides: TGCGCCAGCAGCTTGCGAGGGGGCCCGTACGAGCAGTACTTC. Supplemented by reference TRBV5-1 and TRBJ2-7, the full variable domain reads KAGVTQTPRYLIKTRGQQVTLSCSPISGHRSVSWYQQTPGQGLQFLFEYFSETQRNKGNFPGRFSGRQFSNSRSEMNVSTLELGDSALYLCASSLRGGPYEQYFGPGTRLTVT.

This clonotype occurred many times. This chain uses TRBV19 with TRBJ1-4; tentative D call: TRBD1 (6 bases). Trimming stripped 4 bases from V and 7 bases from J, with 13 bases between. Germline V lookup: CDR1 LNHDA, CDR2 SQIVND (reference sequence). This CDR3 is built from 14 residues. CDR3 region: CASSTTGMSEKLFF. CDR3 sequence (DNA): TGTGCCAGTAGTACAACAGGGATGAGTGAAAAACTGTTTTTT.

V and J are TRBV6-5 and TRBJ1-2, with D possibly TRBD1 on 5 matching bases. Germline lookup yields CDR1 MNHEY and CDR2 SVGAGI. The CDR3 totals 13 residues. V lost 0 bases and J 8 bases, leaving 10 bases between the germline ends. The CDR3 region is CASSYSWGGGYTF. The CDR3 region has the DNA TGTGCCAGCAGTTACTCGTGGGGGGGAGGCTACACCTTC.

This clonotype was found many times. The chain employs TRBV6-6 and TRBJ1-5; D perhaps matches TRBD1 (5 bases). The germline CDR1 and CDR2 sequences are MNHNY and SVGAGI (reference sequence). Trimming pared 0 bases from V and 1 base from J, leaving 10 bases between. The CDR3 has 16 residues. The CDR3 DNA sequence: TGTGCCAGCAGTTACTCCCAGGGCCTAAGCAATCAGCCCCAGCATTTT. This translates into CASSYSQGLSNQPQHF.

A note on this clonotype: Mismatch with germline at one junction end may stem from a read error. V is TRBV7-8 and J is TRBJ1-1; 10 nucleotides align to TRBD1. From germline, CDR1 is SGHVS and CDR2 FQNEAQ. This CDR3 contains 19 residues. The CDR3 DNA is TGCGCCAGCAGCCAAGATCATCTCCGGGACAGGGGACAGAACACTGAAGCTTTCTTT. Its protein is CASSQDHLRDRGQNTEAFF. The complete variable domain, with remaining parts taken from reference TRBV7-8 and TRBJ1-1, reads GAGVSQSPRYKVAKRGQDVALRCDPISGHVSLFWYQQALGQGPEFLTYFQNEAQLDKSGLPSDRFFAERPEGSVSTLKIQRTQQEDSAVYLCASSQDHLRDRGQNTEAFFGQGTRLTVV.

The sample holds many counts of this clonotype. The rearrangement links TRBV7-2 to TRBJ1-2, with D possibly being TRBD1 (6 bases). V dropped 1 base and J dropped 7 bases, with 13 bases sitting between them. The CDR3 sequence is 14 residues long. Germline lookup yields CDR1 SGHTA and CDR2 FQGNSA. The CDR3 here is CASSLEDSPPGYTF. Written as DNA, the CDR3 is TGTGCCAGCAGCTTAGAGGACAGTCCCCCTGGCTACACCTTC.

This chain joins TRBV12-3 or TRBV12-4 and TRBJ1-4, with TRBD1 as a possible D gene (5 bases). Trimming removed 3 bases from V and 1 base from J, with 12 bases in between. CDR3 length: 16 residues. The CDR3 here is CASSLGTAITNEKLFF. The CDR3 region has the DNA TGTGCCAGCAGTTTGGGGACGGCGATAACTAATGAAAAACTGTTTTTT.

The V call is TRBV7-3, the J call TRBJ1-1; 7 bases match TRBD1. Germline assignment: CDR1 SGHTA and CDR2 FQGTGA. With V trimmed by 1 base and J by 1 base, 9 bases remained unmatched. The CDR3 length is 17 residues. The DNA for the CDR3 is TGTGCCAGCAGCTTAAGGGGACAGCGGTTCGAGAACACTGAAGCTTTCTTT. Its translation: CASSLRGQRFENTEAFF.

The chain has TRBV7-3 and TRBJ2-6; D ambiguous. The germline V and J ends were trimmed by 1 base and 4 bases, with 8 bases remaining between them. Germline assignment: CDR1 SGHTA and CDR2 FQGTGA. This CDR3 is built from 15 residues. This chain's CDR3 is CASSLKGKGANVLTF. The DNA for the CDR3 is TGTGCCAGCAGCTTAAAGGGAAAGGGGGCCAACGTCCTGACTTTC.

This chain links TRBV7-3 with TRBJ2-1; D is undetermined. V gave up 0 bases and J gave up 15 bases, with 18 bases separating them. This CDR3 is 14 amino acids long. Germline V gene lookup returns CDR1 SGHTA and CDR2 FQGTGA. CDR3 DNA: TGTGCCAGCAGCTTAACGAAGCTAGACCCTAGATGGTTCTTC. Protein product: CASSLTKLDPRWFF.